The rows below give T cell receptor beta chains drawn from one sample of a study of blood T cell repertoires in COVID-19. Sequenced by immunoSEQ multiplex PCR; TCRdb stores in-frame clones only, minus some. This sample has approximately 670,000 clones, with over 80% found just once. The specimen sequenced was peripheral blood. The source is a young woman with acute or convalescent COVID-19. The CDR3 runs from the conserved cysteine through the conserved F or W. A D gene is named only where the DNA matches it firmly. Only some rows state a clone size, as once, few, many or a class for expanded clones.

>TRBV7-9|TRBJ1-5|-|-
TGTGCCAGCAGCTTATGGCAGGAGCCCCAGCATTTT
CASSLWQEPQHF
>TRBV3-1/TRBV3-2|TRBJ1-6|-|TRBD1
TGTGCCAGCAGCCCCGGGGGACAGGTATATAATTCACCCCTCCACTTT
CASSPGGQVYNSPLHF
>TRBV15|TRBJ2-7|-|-
TGTGCCACCAGCAGAGATTTGGCATACGAGCAGTACTTC
CATSRDLAYEQYF
>TRBV7-6|TRBJ1-6|-|-
TGTGCCAGCAGCTTGGGGGGGCTTAATTCACCCCTCCACTTT
CASSLGGLNSPLHF
>TRBV4-2|TRBJ1-1|-|-
TGTGCCAGCAGCCAAGATTTTAGGGGGATCACTGAAGCTTTCTTT
CASSQDFRGITEAFF
>TRBV5-4|TRBJ2-1|-|-
TGTGCCAGCAAAAGCTCTAGCAAGCTTAATGAGCAGTTCTTC
CASKSSSKLNEQFF
>TRBV4-3|TRBJ2-7|-|-
TGCGCCAGCAGCGCACTAGTCGGCTACGAGCAGTACTTC
CASSALVGYEQYF
>TRBV29-1|TRBJ2-3|-|-
TGCAGCGTTACAGTGAACCCAGATACGCAGTATTTT
CSVTVNPDTQYF
>TRBV29-1|TRBJ1-2|-|-
TGCAGCGTTGACCCCCAGGGTTATAGCTATGGCTACACCTTC
CSVDPQGYSYGYTF
>TRBV29-1|TRBJ1-5|-|-
TGCAGCGTCCGAGGGGGAAACAATCAGCCCCAGCATTTT
CSVRGGNNQPQHF
>TRBV5-1|TRBJ2-7|-|TRBD2
TGCGCCAGCAGCTTTGGGGGGGAAGGGTCCTACGAGCAGTACTTC
CASSFGGEGSYEQYF
>TRBV6-1|TRBJ2-1|-|-
TGTGCCAGCAGCCCGCCCGGGGTAAATGAGCAGTTCTTC
CASSPPGVNEQFF
>TRBV15|TRBJ1-5|-|-
TGTGCCACCAGCAGAGATTTGGCTAATCAGCCCCAGCATTTT
CATSRDLANQPQHF
>TRBV7-6|TRBJ1-5|once|-
TGTGCCAGCAGCTTGGGTGCCAGAGGGAGAAATCAGCCCCAGCATTTT
CASSLGARGRNQPQHF
>TRBV7-3|TRBJ2-7|-|TRBD2
TGTGCCAGCAGCTTAATGGTTAGGACTAGCTCCCCCTACGAGCAGTACTTC
CASSLMVRTSSPYEQYF
>TRBV2|TRBJ2-7|-|-
TGTGCCAGCAGTGCTATGGGGGGGGGCCGTTACGAGCAGTACTTC
CASSAMGGGRYEQYF
>TRBV29-1|TRBJ2-7|-|-
TGCAGCGTTGAATGCGGTAAGTCCTCCTACGAGCAGTACTTC
CSVECGKSSYEQYF
>TRBV6-5|TRBJ2-7|-|TRBD2
TGTGCGGTCGGGACTAGCGGGGGGAGTTACGAGCAGTACTTC
CAVGTSGGSYEQYF
>TRBV27|TRBJ1-5|-|TRBD1
TGTGCCAGCAGTTTACAGGGGGTCGCTGATCAGCCCCAGCATTTT
CASSLQGVADQPQHF
>TRBV7-9|TRBJ2-7|-|TRBD2
TGTGCCAGCAGACCCGGGACTAGCAAATCCTACGAGCAGTACTTC
CASRPGTSKSYEQYF
>TRBV6-5|TRBJ2-2|once|-
TGTGCCAGCAGTTACTCCGTCACCGGGGAGCTGTTTTTT
CASSYSVTGELFF
>TRBV27|TRBJ2-3|-|TRBD2
TGTGCCAGCAGTTTAGCGGGGGGGGGTACAGATACGCAGTATTTT
CASSLAGGGTDTQYF
>TRBV28|TRBJ1-1|-|-
TGTGCCAGCAGTTTTTCCCGGCCCAGGGACACTGAAGCTTTCTTT
CASSFSRPRDTEAFF
>TRBV5-1|TRBJ2-2|-|TRBD1
TGCGCCAGCAGCTCTTCCGGGACAGGGGGACGCTCCATGTTTTCCGGGGAGCTGTTTTTT
CASSSSGTGGRSMFSGELFF
>TRBV28|TRBJ2-2|-|-
TGTGCCAGCAGGCCGGGGGGCGCGAACACCGGGGAGCTGTTTTTT
CASRPGGANTGELFF
>TRBV18|TRBJ1-1|-|TRBD1
TGTGCCAGCTCATCGACAGGGGATTACACTGAAGCTTTCTTT
CASSSTGDYTEAFF
>TRBV7-8|TRBJ1-6|-|-
TGTGCCAGCAGCTTAGTGGCAGGGAATAATTCACCCCTCCACTTT
CASSLVAGNNSPLHF
>TRBV6-4|TRBJ1-1|few|-
TGTGCCAGCAGAGCGACAGGCGCGGACCACATGAACACTGAAGCTTTCTTT
CASRATGADHMNTEAFF
>TRBV12-3/TRBV12-4|TRBJ1-1|-|TRBD1
TGTGCCAGCAGGGGGACAGGGTTGGGTGAAGCTTTCTTT
CASRGTGLGEAFF
>TRBV5-1|TRBJ1-2|-|TRBD1
TGCGCCAGCAGTCCCCGGACAGGGGATATATGGGATGGCTACACCTTC
CASSPRTGDIWDGYTF
>TRBV6-5|TRBJ2-3|-|-
TGTGCCAGCAGTTTTGGAGGGATTCCCACAGATACGCAGTATTTT
CASSFGGIPTDTQYF